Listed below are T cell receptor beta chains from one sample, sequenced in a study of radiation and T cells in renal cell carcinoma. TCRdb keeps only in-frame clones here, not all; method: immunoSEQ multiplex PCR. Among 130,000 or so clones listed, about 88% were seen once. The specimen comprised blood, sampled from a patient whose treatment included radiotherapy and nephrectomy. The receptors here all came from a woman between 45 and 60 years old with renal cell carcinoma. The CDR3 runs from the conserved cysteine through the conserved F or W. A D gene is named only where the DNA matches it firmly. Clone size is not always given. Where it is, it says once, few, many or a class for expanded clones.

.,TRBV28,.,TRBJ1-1,CASRLESGLREAFF,TGTGCCAGCAGGCTTGAATCGGGTTTACGTGAAGCTTTCTTT
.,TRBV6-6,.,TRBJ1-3,CASSSDGNTIYF,TGTGCCAGCAGTTCCGATGGAAACACCATATATTTT
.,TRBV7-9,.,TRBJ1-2,CASSSQGIISNGYTF,TGTGCCAGCAGCTCACAGGGTATAATCTCTAACGGCTACACCTTC
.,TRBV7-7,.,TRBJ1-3,CASSAGTSNTIYF,TGTGCTAGCAGCGCAGGGACCTCAAACACCATATATTTT
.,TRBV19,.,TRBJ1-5,CASSIGINSNQPQHF,TGTGCCAGTAGTATCGGCATTAATAGCAATCAGCCCCAGCATTTT
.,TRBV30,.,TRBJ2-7,CAWRLTGPFDEQYF,TGTGCCTGGAGGCTGACGGGACCCTTTGACGAGCAGTACTTC
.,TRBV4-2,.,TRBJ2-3,CASSQVQAPGTDTQYF,TGTGCCAGCAGCCAGGTCCAGGCGCCGGGCACAGATACGCAGTATTTT
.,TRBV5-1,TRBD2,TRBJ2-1,CASSYGTSGGREQFF,TGCGCCAGCAGCTACGGGACTAGCGGGGGCCGTGAGCAGTTCTTC
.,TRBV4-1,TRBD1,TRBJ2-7,CASSKDRGGGYEQYF,TGCGCCAGCAGCAAAGACAGGGGTGGGGGTTACGAGCAGTACTTC
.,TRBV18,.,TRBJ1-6,CASSPQLQRNNSPLHF,TGTGCCAGCTCACCACAGTTACAGAGAAATAATTCACCCCTCCACTTT
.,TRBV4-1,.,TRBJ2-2,CASSEVTWTGELFF,TGCGCCAGCAGCGAGGTAACTTGGACCGGGGAGCTGTTTTTT
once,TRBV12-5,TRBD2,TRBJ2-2,CASGPSSGVGTGELFF,TGTGCTAGTGGTCCGTCTAGCGGGGTGGGCACCGGGGAGCTGTTTTTT
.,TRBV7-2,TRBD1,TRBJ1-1,CASSLRQGTVPAFF,TGTGCCAGCAGCTTACGGCAAGGGACAGTCCCAGCTTTCTTT
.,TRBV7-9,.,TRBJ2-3,CASSLASAGDTQYF,TGTGCCAGCAGCTTAGCGTCTGCGGGGGATACGCAGTATTTT
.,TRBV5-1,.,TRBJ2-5,CASSFSRNRGETQYF,TGCGCCAGCAGCTTTAGCCGCAACCGGGGGGAGACCCAGTACTTC
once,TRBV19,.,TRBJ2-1,CASSTQGTSSNEQFF,TGTGCCAGTAGTACCCAGGGGACGTCTAGCAATGAGCAGTTCTTC
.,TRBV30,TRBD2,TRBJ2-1,CAWTRGVANEQFF,TGTGCCTGGACTCGGGGGGTCGCGAATGAGCAGTTCTTC
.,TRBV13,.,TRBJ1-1,CASNPNYRNTEAFF,TGTGCCAGCAACCCGAACTATAGGAACACTGAAGCTTTCTTT
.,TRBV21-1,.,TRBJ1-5,CASSGYAGTGLIGESNQPQHF,TGTGCCAGCAGCGGCTACGCCGGGACAGGGCTTATAGGGGAGAGCAATCAGCCCCAGCATTTT
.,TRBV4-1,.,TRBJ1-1,CASSRPGTEAFF,TGCGCCAGCAGCCGTCCGGGTACTGAAGCTTTCTTT
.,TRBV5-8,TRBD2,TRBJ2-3,CASSFAGGTDTQYF,TGTGCCAGCAGCTTTGCGGGGGGCACAGATACGCAGTATTTT
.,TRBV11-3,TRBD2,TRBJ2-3,CASSLSLAGDTQYF,TGTGCCAGCAGCTTAAGTCTAGCGGGCGATACGCAGTATTTT
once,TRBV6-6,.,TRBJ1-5,CASSYLNDIQPQHF,TGTGCCAGCAGTTACTTGAATGACATACAGCCCCAGCATTTT
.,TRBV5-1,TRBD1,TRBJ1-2,CASSLGQGARYGYTF,TGCGCCAGCAGCTTGGGACAGGGGGCGCGTTATGGCTACACCTTC
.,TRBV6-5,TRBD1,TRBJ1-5,CASRPTGVSNQPQHF,TGTGCCAGCAGACCGACAGGGGTGAGCAATCAGCCCCAGCATTTT
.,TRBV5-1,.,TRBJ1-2,CASSAIQGDYGYTF,TGCGCCAGCAGCGCAATTCAGGGTGACTATGGCTACACCTTC
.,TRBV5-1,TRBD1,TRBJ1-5,CASSLAGTVNQPQHF,TGCGCCAGCAGCTTGGCCGGGACAGTTAATCAGCCCCAGCATTTT
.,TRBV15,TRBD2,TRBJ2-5,CATSRDPGGEETQYF,TGTGCCACCAGCAGAGATCCCGGGGGGGAAGAGACCCAGTACTTC
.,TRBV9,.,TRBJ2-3,CASSGDAVDADTQYF,TGTGCCAGCAGCGGTGATGCGGTAGATGCAGATACGCAGTATTTT
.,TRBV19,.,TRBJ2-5,CASSMRGARETQYF,TGTGCCAGTAGTATGAGGGGGGCCCGGGAGACCCAGTACTTC
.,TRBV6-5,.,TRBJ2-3,CASSYPETRRPDTQYF,TGTGCCAGCAGTTACCCCGAGACCCGCCGGCCAGATACGCAGTATTTT
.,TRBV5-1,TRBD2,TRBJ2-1,CASSASSGGNYNEQFF,TGCGCCAGCAGCGCATCTAGCGGGGGAAATTACAATGAGCAGTTCTTC
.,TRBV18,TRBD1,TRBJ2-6,CASSPLRQGGSGANVLTF,TGTGCCAGCTCACCATTGAGACAGGGGGGGTCTGGGGCCAACGTCCTGACTTTC
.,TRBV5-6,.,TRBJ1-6,CASSNRRLGDSPLHF,TGTGCCAGCAGCAACAGACGGTTGGGTGATTCACCCCTCCACTTT
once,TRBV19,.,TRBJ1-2,CASIRQGANYGYTF,TGTGCCAGTATAAGGCAGGGAGCTAACTATGGCTACACCTTC